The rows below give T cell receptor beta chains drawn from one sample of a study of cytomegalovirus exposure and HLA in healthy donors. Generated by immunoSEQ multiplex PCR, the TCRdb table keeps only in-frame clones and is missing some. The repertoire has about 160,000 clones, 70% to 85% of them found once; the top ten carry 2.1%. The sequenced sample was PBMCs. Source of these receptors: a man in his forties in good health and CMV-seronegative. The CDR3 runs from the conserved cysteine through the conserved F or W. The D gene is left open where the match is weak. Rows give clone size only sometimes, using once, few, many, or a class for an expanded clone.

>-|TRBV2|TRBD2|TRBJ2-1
CAKLGGTSGGIPAYNEQFF
TGTGCCAAATTAGGAGGGACTAGCGGGGGAATTCCGGCGTACAATGAGCAGTTCTTC
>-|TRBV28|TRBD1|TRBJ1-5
CASSSRQGSPHQPQHF
TGTGCCAGCAGTTCCCGACAGGGAAGTCCTCATCAGCCCCAGCATTTT
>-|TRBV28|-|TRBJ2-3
CASSSGSTDTQYF
TGTGCCAGCTCAAGCGGGAGCACAGATACGCAGTATTTT
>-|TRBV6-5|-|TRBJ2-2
CASSYAGLMNTGELFF
TGTGCCAGCAGTTACGCGGGACTCATGAACACCGGGGAGCTGTTTTTT
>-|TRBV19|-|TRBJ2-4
CASGDGQLKNIQYF
TGTGCCAGTGGGGACGGACAGCTCAAAAACATTCAGTACTTC
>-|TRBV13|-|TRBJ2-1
CASSFSGLAQNEQFF
TGTGCCAGCAGCTTTTCTGGCCTAGCGCAAAATGAGCAGTTCTTC
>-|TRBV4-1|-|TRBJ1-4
CASSPTERGATNEKLFF
TGCGCCAGCAGCCCGACCGAGCGGGGGGCAACTAATGAAAAACTGTTTTTT
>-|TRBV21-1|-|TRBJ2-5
CASSKPLSEVETQYF
TGTGCCAGCAGCAAGCCCCTCAGCGAGGTGGAGACCCAGTACTTC
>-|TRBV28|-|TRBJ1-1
CASSTFQGRMNTEAFF
TGTGCCAGCAGTACCTTCCAAGGGAGGATGAACACTGAAGCTTTCTTT
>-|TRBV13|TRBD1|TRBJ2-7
CASSDRDSGYEQYF
TGTGCCAGCAGCGACCGGGACAGTGGCTACGAGCAGTACTTC
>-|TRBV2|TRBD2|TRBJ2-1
CASSWTSGSSHEQFF
TGTGCCAGCAGTTGGACTAGCGGGAGTTCCCATGAGCAGTTCTTC
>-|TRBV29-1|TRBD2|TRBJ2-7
CSVAGPSSYEQYF
TGCAGCGTAGCGGGGCCCAGCTCCTACGAGCAGTACTTC
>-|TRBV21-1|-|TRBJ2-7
CASSLLDCYEQYF
TGTGCCAGCAGCCTCCTGGACTGCTACGAGCAGTACTTC
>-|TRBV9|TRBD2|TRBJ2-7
CASSARGAAYEQYF
TGTGCCAGCAGCGCGCGGGGGGCGGCCTACGAGCAGTACTTC
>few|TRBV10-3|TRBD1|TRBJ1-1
CAISSGGTEAFF
TGTGCCATCAGTTCAGGGGGAACTGAAGCTTTCTTT
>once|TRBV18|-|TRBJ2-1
CASSRQGGVPYNEQFF
TGTGCCAGCTCCCGCCAGGGTGGGGTCCCCTACAATGAGCAGTTCTTC
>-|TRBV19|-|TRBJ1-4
CASTYRASNEKLFF
TGTGCCAGTACTTACAGGGCCTCTAATGAAAAACTGTTTTTT
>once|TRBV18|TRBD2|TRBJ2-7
CASSLTGTSRNEQYF
TGTGCCAGCTCACTGACCGGGACTAGCCGCAACGAGCAGTACTTC
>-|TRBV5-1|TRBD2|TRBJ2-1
CASSLEAGGPDEQFF
TGCGCCAGCAGCTTGGAAGCGGGAGGGCCCGATGAGCAGTTCTTC
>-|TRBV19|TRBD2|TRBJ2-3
CASSTSGRRTDTQYF
TGTGCCAGTAGTACTAGCGGGCGAAGAACAGATACGCAGTATTTT
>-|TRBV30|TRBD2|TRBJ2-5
CAWSSGGPQETQYF
TGTGCCTGGAGTTCGGGGGGGCCCCAAGAGACCCAGTACTTC
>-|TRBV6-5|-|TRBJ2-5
CASSHQETQYF
TGTGCCAGCAGCCATCAAGAGACCCAGTACTTC
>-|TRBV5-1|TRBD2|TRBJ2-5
CASSHVLSGRPKETQYF
TGCGCCAGCAGCCACGTCCTTAGCGGGAGGCCTAAAGAGACCCAGTACTTC
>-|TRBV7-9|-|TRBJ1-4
CASSLARAHEKLFF
TGTGCCAGCAGCTTAGCCAGGGCCCATGAAAAACTGTTTTTT
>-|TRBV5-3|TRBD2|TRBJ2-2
CARSPFSGTHTGELFF
TGTGCCAGAAGCCCCTTTAGCGGGACCCACACCGGGGAGCTGTTTTTT
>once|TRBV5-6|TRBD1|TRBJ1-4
CASSMTGVGTNEKLFF
TGTGCCAGCAGCATGACAGGGGTGGGAACTAATGAAAAACTGTTTTTT
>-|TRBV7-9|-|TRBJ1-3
CSSSSLSSGNTIYF
TGTTCCAGCAGCTCCCTCTCCTCTGGAAACACCATATATTTT
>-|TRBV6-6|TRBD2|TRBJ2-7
CASNAAGGPVYEQYF
TGTGCCAGCAATGCGGCGGGAGGGCCTGTCTACGAGCAGTACTTC
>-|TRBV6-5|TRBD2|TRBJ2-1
CASSTQRDYYNEQFF
TGTGCCAGCAGTACCCAGAGGGACTACTACAATGAGCAGTTCTTC
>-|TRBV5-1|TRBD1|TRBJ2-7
CASSLIPQTDRAQVHQDEQYF
TGCGCCAGCAGCTTGATACCTCAAACGGACAGGGCCCAAGTCCATCAGGACGAGCAGTACTTC
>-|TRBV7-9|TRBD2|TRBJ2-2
CSSSFPGLAHTGELFF
TGTTCCAGCAGCTTTCCGGGACTAGCTCACACCGGGGAGCTGTTTTTT
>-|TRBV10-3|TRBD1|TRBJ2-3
CAISLLTRDSPGDTQYF
TGTGCCATCAGCCTCCTTACCCGGGACAGCCCTGGAGATACGCAGTATTTT
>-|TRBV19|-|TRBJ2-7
CASSITAGGYEQYF
TGTGCCAGTAGCATAACCGCCGGGGGCTACGAGCAGTACTTC
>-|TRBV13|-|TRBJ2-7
CVSSLGQAGLPYEQYF
TGTGTCAGCAGCTTAGGCCAGGCAGGGCTTCCCTACGAGCAGTACTTC
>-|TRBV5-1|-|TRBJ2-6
CASSEPGLLSQKTGANVLTF
TGCGCCAGCAGCGAACCAGGACTGCTCTCCCAAAAGACCGGGGCCAACGTCCTGACTTTC
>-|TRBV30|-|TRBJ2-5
CAWSVSRRETQYF
TGTGCCTGGAGTGTAAGTAGAAGAGAGACCCAGTACTTC
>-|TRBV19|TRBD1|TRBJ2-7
CASSTQGALYEQYF
TGTGCCAGTAGTACCCAGGGGGCTCTCTACGAGCAGTACTTC
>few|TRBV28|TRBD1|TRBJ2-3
CASSLSVGTGVRDTQYF
TGTGCCAGCAGTTTGTCCGTCGGGACAGGGGTTAGAGATACGCAGTATTTT
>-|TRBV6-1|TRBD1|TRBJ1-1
CASSEAGQGTGAFF
TGTGCCAGCAGTGAAGCGGGACAGGGTACCGGAGCTTTCTTT
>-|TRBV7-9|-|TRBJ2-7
CASSGEGGGLAEAYEQYF
TGTGCCAGCAGCGGAGAGGGGGGGGGTCTAGCGGAAGCCTACGAGCAGTACTTC
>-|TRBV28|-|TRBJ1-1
CASSPAPEGAAFF
TGTGCCAGCAGTCCCGCCCCCGAGGGAGCAGCTTTCTTT
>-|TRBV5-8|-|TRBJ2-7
CASPPPAGNPYEQYF
TGTGCCAGCCCCCCCCCGGCAGGGAATCCCTACGAGCAGTACTTC